The 21 T cell receptor beta chains presented below share a single source sample, sequenced in a study of T cell responses to AZD1222 COVID-19 vaccine. Only in-frame clones appear in the TCRdb table, and some are missing; sequencing was by immunoSEQ multiplex PCR. The sample yields 150,000 to 200,000 clones, about 90% seen once. The sample in question was peripheral blood, obtained 28 days after the second AZD1222 dose. These receptors all come from an adult who received the AZD1222 COVID-19 vaccine.

In nucleotides, the CDR3 is TGTGCCAGCGGAAGACAGCCTCGGGAGACCCAGTACTTC. Its translation is CASGRQPRETQYF. V usage is TRBV2 and J usage is TRBJ2-5; tentatively, D is TRBD1 (5 bases). The ends were cut back, 8 bases at V and 5 bases at J, with 15 bases in the middle. The length of the CDR3 is 13 residues. CDR1 is SNHLY and CDR2 is FYNNEI in the germline V gene.

The CDR3 protein is CASSIDRKGDGYTF. The CDR3 DNA follows: TGTGCCAGTAGTATAGATCGGAAGGGGGACGGCTACACCTTC. The genes are TRBV19 and TRBJ1-2; TRBD1 might be the D (6 bases). Trimming shortened V by 0 bases and J by 8 bases, and 13 bases separated the two germline ends. Germline CDR1 and CDR2: LNHDA and SQIVND (reference sequence). The CDR3 has 14 amino acids.

This chain connects TRBV6-2 or TRBV6-3 to TRBJ1-5, with D possibly being TRBD1 (6 bases). Germline-derived CDR1 and CDR2 are MNHEY and SVGEGT. The CDR3 runs 15 residues. The V end was cut by 0 bases, the J end by 5 bases, with 11 bases between. The CDR3 nucleotides read TGTGCCAGCAGTTACTCGTTGGGGGGCTATCAGCCCCAGCATTTT. It codes for CASSYSLGGYQPQHF.

The V gene is TRBV5-8, the J gene TRBJ1-2; D uncertain. The CDR3 contains 9 residues. Germline lookup yields CDR1 SGHTS and CDR2 YDEGEE. V was trimmed by 2 bases and J by 12 bases, leaving 5 bases between them. The CDR3 DNA sequence: TGTGCCAGCAGCTTTGGACACACCTTC. It translates to CASSFGHTF.

J is TRBJ2-2 and V is TRBV5-6; D is ambiguous. The CDR3 length is 15 residues. Trimming took 3 bases from V and 5 from J, leaving 14 bases between them. CDR1 and CDR2 (germline): SGHDT, YYEEEE. This CDR3 is CASSSWVFGTGELFF. As DNA, the CDR3 is TGTGCCAGCAGCTCGTGGGTTTTCGGGACCGGGGAGCTGTTTTTT.

This clone was seen more than once but under ten times. The chain employs TRBV3-1 (or the pseudogene TRBV3-2) and TRBJ2-1; no definite D call. Per the germline V gene, CDR1 is LGHDT and CDR2 is YNNKEL (reference sequence). Between the trimmed V and J ends, which lost 7 bases and 8 bases, there was a span of 9 bases. The CDR3 consists of 11 residues. The CDR3 region has the DNA TGTGCCAGCACCAACATGGATGAGCAGTTCTTC. Amino acids: CASTNMDEQFF.

V gene TRBV29-1 combines with J gene TRBJ2-2, with TRBD1 matching over 12 bases. Per the germline V gene, CDR1 is SQVTM and CDR2 is ANQGSEA. Germline trimming cut 7 bases from V and 4 bases from J; bases unmatched to any gene: 4. CDR3 length: 14 amino acids. The CDR3 DNA reads as TGCAGCGCGGGGACAGGGGGCGGCACCGGGGAGCTGTTTTTT. This encodes CSAGTGGGTGELFF.

The chain couples TRBV2 to TRBJ2-1; D may be TRBD1 (5 bases). The CDR3 is 14 residues long. Trimming stripped 6 bases from V and 6 bases from J, with 15 bases between. CDR1 and CDR2 from the germline V gene are SNHLY and FYNNEI. This chain's CDR3 is CASSAGIMGNEQFF. CDR3 DNA: TGTGCCAGCAGCGCAGGGATTATGGGCAATGAGCAGTTCTTC.

V is TRBV3-1 (or the pseudogene TRBV3-2) and J is TRBJ1-4; D is possibly TRBD1 (6 bases). The CDR3 runs 15 residues. In germline, CDR1 is LGHDT, CDR2 YNNKEL (reference sequence). The V end was cut by 6 bases, the J end by 3 bases, with 14 bases between. This CDR3 reads CASRPSDSSNEKLFF. The CDR3 DNA reads TGTGCCAGCAGACCCTCGGACAGTTCTAATGAAAAACTGTTTTTT.

The chain has TRBV5-5 and TRBJ1-2; perhaps TRBD1 as D (6 bases). The ends were cut back, 4 bases at V and 4 bases at J, with 11 bases in the middle. Germline values: CDR1 SGHKS, CDR2 YYEKEE (reference sequence). CDR3 size: 13 residues. The CDR3: CASSRTGIYGYTF. CDR3 DNA: TGTGCCAGCAGCCGTACAGGGATCTATGGCTACACCTTC.

This CDR3 is CASSLDRERGVLRRDYEQYF. In DNA form, the CDR3 reads TGCGCCAGCAGCCTGGACCGGGAGAGGGGGGTTCTGCGTCGGGACTACGAGCAGTACTTC. The J gene is TRBJ2-7, the V gene TRBV5-1; the D call may be TRBD1 or TRBD2 (6 bases each). Germline V gene lookup returns CDR1 SGHRS and CDR2 YFSETQ. The ends were cut back, 4 bases at V and 3 bases at J, with 32 bases in the middle. The CDR3 covers 20 residues.

The CDR3 sequence is CASSQNREAFF. CDR3 DNA sequence: TGTGCCAGCAGCCAAAATCGTGAAGCTTTCTTT. The V and J genes are TRBV3-1 (or the pseudogene TRBV3-2) and TRBJ1-1; D not resolved. This CDR3 comprises 11 residues. With 2 bases removed from V and 7 bases from J, the gap between germline ends came to 5 bases. The V gene's germline CDR1 is LGHDT and CDR2 YNNKEL (reference sequence).

V usage is TRBV11-2 and J usage is TRBJ1-2; TRBD1 might be the D (6 bases). The CDR3 is 13 residues long. Trimming pared 7 bases from V and 8 bases from J, leaving 17 bases between. Germline lookup yields CDR1 SGHAT and CDR2 FQNNGV. CDR3 loop: CASNPPGGLGYTF. CDR3 sequence (DNA): TGTGCCAGCAACCCCCCCGGGGGGCTAGGCTACACCTTC.

The chain has TRBV6-2 or TRBV6-3 and TRBJ1-1, with 9 bases fitting TRBD1. J lost 0 bases, V lost 0 bases, and 11 bases had no gene match. Germline CDR1 is MNHEY and CDR2 is SVGEGT. The CDR3 length is 19 residues. The CDR3 DNA follows: TGTGCCAGCAGTTACTCAGGGACAGGGACGATTAGGATGAACACTGAAGCTTTCTTT. Translated: CASSYSGTGTIRMNTEAFF.

This sequence joins TRBV19 and TRBJ1-3; no reliable D call. The germline CDR1 and CDR2 sequences are LNHDA and SQIVND (reference sequence). The CDR3 spans 14 residues. V lost 4 bases, J lost 0 bases, and 7 bases lay in between. CDR3 in amino acids: CASSRAYSGNTIYF. As DNA, the CDR3 is TGTGCCAGTAGTAGGGCATACTCTGGAAACACCATATATTTT.

The J gene is TRBJ1-2, the V gene TRBV9; unclear D gene. CDR1 is SGDLS and CDR2 is YYNGEE in the germline V gene. The CDR3 covers 13 residues. V lost 4 bases and J lost 4, with 11 bases in between. The CDR3 loop is CASSPPTGYGYTF. DNA of the CDR3: TGTGCCAGCAGCCCGCCCACGGGCTATGGCTACACCTTC.

This chain joins TRBV3-1 (or the pseudogene TRBV3-2) and TRBJ2-1, with D unclear. The V and J ends lost 4 bases and 4 bases respectively, with 11 bases between them. Germline values: CDR1 LGHDT, CDR2 YNNKEL (reference sequence). The CDR3 covers 14 residues. CDR3 protein: CASSRVGPYNEQFF. In nucleotides, the CDR3 is TGTGCCAGCAGCCGAGTTGGCCCATACAATGAGCAGTTCTTC.

This chain uses TRBV5-3 with TRBJ2-7; 7 bases agree with TRBD1. TRBV5-3 is annotated as an ORF whose role is uncertain. The CDR3 spans 14 residues. J was trimmed by 2 bases and V by 3 bases; bases with no gene match: 5. CDR3 amino acids: CARSWDRLAYEQYF. DNA for the CDR3: TGTGCCAGAAGCTGGGACAGACTCGCCTACGAGCAGTACTTC.

The rearrangement uses TRBV5-5 and TRBJ1-2; D unclear. Trimming shortened V by 0 bases and J by 8 bases, and 17 bases separated the two germline ends. Germline CDR1 and CDR2: SGHKS and YYEKEE (reference sequence). The CDR3 is 15 residues long. The DNA of the CDR3 is TGTGCCAGCAGCTTGGCCGTAGGGAGGGAAGGGGGCTACACCTTC. It is translated as CASSLAVGREGGYTF.

The rearrangement uses TRBV10-3 and TRBJ1-5; TRBD1 might be the D (6 bases). CDR1 is ENHRY and CDR2 is SYGVKD in the germline V gene. The germline V and J ends were trimmed by 0 bases and 9 bases, with 15 bases remaining between them. CDR3 length equals 15 residues. CDR3 nucleotide sequence: TGTGCCATCAGTGAGTCTATACAGGGTATGTCGCCCCAGCATTTT. It is translated as CAISESIQGMSPQHF.

The CDR3 sequence: CSARDSNQPQHF. In DNA form, the CDR3 reads TGCAGCGCCCGGGACAGCAATCAGCCCCAGCATTTT. The chain joins TRBV29-1 to TRBJ1-5, with a weak D call TRBD1 (5 bases). The germline V gene encodes CDR1 SQVTM and CDR2 ANQGSEA. The CDR3 covers 12 residues. The germline V and J ends were trimmed by 7 bases and 1 base, with 8 bases remaining between them.